This is a list of T cell receptor beta chains from one sample in a study of T cell clonotyping in hematopoietic cell transplantation. This table comes from immunoSEQ multiplex PCR, and its TCRdb copy is limited to in-frame clones, with some not included. Of roughly 30,000 clones in the sample, around 80% were seen once. The source material was peripheral blood mononuclear cells, sampled before stem cell transplant. The receptor set was obtained from a woman aged 25-40 years with chronic myeloid leukemia. Some clones in this sample may be carry-over from other donors' samples. Both conserved end residues are part of each CDR3. Fields, in order: J gene, V gene, clone size, D gene, CDR3 protein, CDR3 DNA. The D gene is left open where the match is weak. Clone size is shown for a subset of rows, as once, few, many or a class of expanded clone.

j_call: TRBJ1-5
v_call: TRBV19
clone_size: NA
d_call: NA
cdr3_aa: CASSIDGTLYQPQHF
cdr3_nt: TGTGCCAGTAGTATAGACGGGACGCTTTATCAGCCCCAGCATTTT

j_call: TRBJ1-4
v_call: TRBV2
clone_size: NA
d_call: TRBD1
cdr3_aa: CASRRQRQGSNEKLFF
cdr3_nt: TGTGCCAGCAGGCGGCAACGACAGGGCTCGAATGAAAAACTGTTTTTT

j_call: TRBJ1-1
v_call: TRBV2
clone_size: NA
d_call: NA
cdr3_aa: CASSESVRGSTEAFF
cdr3_nt: TGTGCCAGCAGTGAGTCGGTACGGGGGAGCACTGAAGCTTTCTTT

j_call: TRBJ1-6
v_call: TRBV6-1
clone_size: NA
d_call: NA
cdr3_aa: CASIASYNSPLHF
cdr3_nt: TGTGCCAGCATCGCATCCTATAATTCACCCCTCCACTTT

j_call: TRBJ1-2
v_call: TRBV5-6
clone_size: NA
d_call: NA
cdr3_aa: CASSLSPGSYGYTF
cdr3_nt: TGTGCCAGCAGCTTGTCCCCCGGGAGCTATGGCTACACCTTC

j_call: TRBJ1-2
v_call: TRBV9
clone_size: NA
d_call: NA
cdr3_aa: CASSVSSNRGYGYTF
cdr3_nt: TGTGCCAGCAGCGTTTCGTCAAACCGAGGATATGGCTACACCTTC

j_call: TRBJ1-5
v_call: TRBV2
clone_size: few
d_call: NA
cdr3_aa: CASSEIGNQPQHF
cdr3_nt: TGTGCCAGCAGTGAAATAGGGAATCAGCCCCAGCATTTT

j_call: TRBJ2-2
v_call: TRBV5-4
clone_size: NA
d_call: TRBD1
cdr3_aa: CASSPGQGRDTGELFF
cdr3_nt: TGTGCCAGCAGCCCAGGACAGGGGAGGGACACCGGGGAGCTGTTTTTT

j_call: TRBJ1-6
v_call: TRBV25-1
clone_size: NA
d_call: NA
cdr3_aa: CASSHGGLGNSPLHF
cdr3_nt: TGTGCCAGCAGTCATGGGGGCCTAGGTAATTCACCCCTCCACTTT

j_call: TRBJ2-3
v_call: TRBV7-3
clone_size: NA
d_call: TRBD2
cdr3_aa: CASSPRGGGTDTQYF
cdr3_nt: TGTGCCAGCAGCCCCCGGGGGGGTGGAACAGATACGCAGTATTTT

j_call: TRBJ1-4
v_call: TRBV9
clone_size: NA
d_call: TRBD1
cdr3_aa: CASSAGQGFEKLFF
cdr3_nt: TGTGCCAGCAGCGCGGGACAGGGCTTTGAAAAACTGTTTTTT

j_call: TRBJ2-2
v_call: TRBV29-1
clone_size: NA
d_call: NA
cdr3_aa: CSVESLTDTGELFF
cdr3_nt: TGCAGCGTTGAGAGTTTAACAGACACCGGGGAGCTGTTTTTT

j_call: TRBJ1-2
v_call: TRBV28
clone_size: NA
d_call: NA
cdr3_aa: CASSRSRNYGYTF
cdr3_nt: TGTGCCAGCAGTCGTTCGAGGAACTATGGCTACACCTTC

j_call: TRBJ2-3
v_call: TRBV7-2
clone_size: NA
d_call: NA
cdr3_aa: CASSHTGYTDTQYF
cdr3_nt: TGTGCCAGCAGCCACACGGGGTACACAGATACGCAGTATTTT

j_call: TRBJ2-5
v_call: TRBV4-1
clone_size: NA
d_call: TRBD2
cdr3_aa: CASSQGMGGGNQETQYF
cdr3_nt: TGCGCCAGCAGCCAAGGGATGGGCGGGGGTAATCAAGAGACCCAGTACTTC

j_call: TRBJ2-1
v_call: TRBV5-1
clone_size: NA
d_call: TRBD2
cdr3_aa: CASSQHTPGLAVASYNEQFF
cdr3_nt: TGCGCCAGCAGCCAACATACCCCGGGACTAGCGGTCGCCTCCTACAATGAGCAGTTCTTC

j_call: TRBJ2-7
v_call: TRBV7-8
clone_size: NA
d_call: TRBD2
cdr3_aa: CASSLDLSGGAYEQYF
cdr3_nt: TGTGCCAGCAGCTTAGATCTTAGCGGGGGGGCTTACGAGCAGTACTTC

j_call: TRBJ2-7
v_call: TRBV6-5
clone_size: NA
d_call: NA
cdr3_aa: CASRGAGQSYEQYF
cdr3_nt: TGTGCCAGCAGAGGGGCCGGACAGAGCTACGAGCAGTACTTC

j_call: TRBJ1-2
v_call: TRBV2
clone_size: NA
d_call: TRBD1
cdr3_aa: CASNPRTGGANYGYTF
cdr3_nt: TGTGCCAGCAATCCCAGGACAGGGGGCGCGAACTATGGCTACACCTTC

j_call: TRBJ1-2
v_call: TRBV5-4
clone_size: few
d_call: NA
cdr3_aa: CASGSAPTSVGYTF
cdr3_nt: TGTGCCAGCGGCTCGGCACCCACATCGGTTGGCTACACCTTC

j_call: TRBJ1-2
v_call: TRBV30
clone_size: few
d_call: NA
cdr3_aa: CAWAVGTGYGYTF
cdr3_nt: TGTGCCTGGGCAGTAGGGACCGGCTATGGCTACACCTTC

j_call: TRBJ2-3
v_call: TRBV6-6
clone_size: NA
d_call: NA
cdr3_aa: CASSPIVAGAPGTQYF
cdr3_nt: TGTGCCAGCAGTCCCATCGTGGCAGGGGCTCCCGGTACGCAGTATTTT

j_call: TRBJ2-2
v_call: TRBV5-1
clone_size: NA
d_call: TRBD1
cdr3_aa: CASSLGTGHNTGELFF
cdr3_nt: TGCGCCAGCAGCCTTGGGACAGGGCATAACACCGGGGAGCTGTTTTTT

j_call: TRBJ2-2
v_call: TRBV30
clone_size: NA
d_call: TRBD1
cdr3_aa: CAWSRGPNTGELFF
cdr3_nt: TGTGCCTGGAGTAGGGGGCCTAACACCGGGGAGCTGTTTTTT

j_call: TRBJ2-1
v_call: TRBV29-1
clone_size: once
d_call: NA
cdr3_aa: CSVCERATYNEQFF
cdr3_nt: TGCAGCGTTTGTGAGCGGGCCACCTACAATGAGCAGTTCTTC

j_call: TRBJ2-1
v_call: TRBV5-1
clone_size: NA
d_call: NA
cdr3_aa: CASSLVVGNEQFF
cdr3_nt: TGCGCCAGCAGCTTGGTTGTAGGGAATGAGCAGTTCTTC

j_call: TRBJ1-2
v_call: TRBV7-2
clone_size: NA
d_call: TRBD1
cdr3_aa: CASRMDRGVYGYTF
cdr3_nt: TGTGCCAGCAGAATGGACAGGGGTGTCTATGGCTACACCTTC

j_call: TRBJ1-2
v_call: TRBV9
clone_size: NA
d_call: NA
cdr3_aa: CASSDMADRYGYTF
cdr3_nt: TGTGCCAGCAGCGACATGGCGGACAGATATGGCTACACCTTC

j_call: TRBJ1-1
v_call: TRBV19
clone_size: NA
d_call: NA
cdr3_aa: CASSNTGSRNTEAFF
cdr3_nt: TGTGCCAGTAGCAACACGGGATCGCGGAACACTGAAGCTTTCTTT

j_call: TRBJ2-5
v_call: TRBV5-1
clone_size: once
d_call: NA
cdr3_aa: CASSLGSGKETQYF
cdr3_nt: TGCGCCAGCAGCTTGGGCAGCGGCAAAGAGACCCAGTACTTC

j_call: TRBJ1-5
v_call: TRBV27
clone_size: NA
d_call: NA
cdr3_aa: CASSLSGFNQPQHF
cdr3_nt: TGTGCCAGCAGTTTATCAGGTTTTAATCAGCCCCAGCATTTT

j_call: TRBJ2-3
v_call: TRBV6-5
clone_size: once
d_call: NA
cdr3_aa: CASSLVHSTDTQYF
cdr3_nt: TGTGCCAGCAGTTTAGTACACAGCACAGATACGCAGTATTTT

j_call: TRBJ1-2
v_call: TRBV5-4
clone_size: NA
d_call: TRBD1
cdr3_aa: CASSKRQGYYGYTF
cdr3_nt: TGTGCCAGCAGCAAAAGACAGGGCTACTATGGCTACACCTTC

j_call: TRBJ1-1
v_call: TRBV7-2
clone_size: NA
d_call: TRBD1
cdr3_aa: CASSATWGTVTEAFF
cdr3_nt: TGTGCCAGCAGCGCAACCTGGGGGACAGTCACTGAAGCTTTCTTT

j_call: TRBJ1-2
v_call: TRBV30
clone_size: NA
d_call: NA
cdr3_aa: CAWNPHISGTISYGYTF
cdr3_nt: TGTGCCTGGAACCCCCATATCTCCGGGACGATCTCCTATGGCTACACCTTC

j_call: TRBJ2-7
v_call: TRBV9
clone_size: NA
d_call: TRBD1
cdr3_aa: CASSLRPGQSYEQYF
cdr3_nt: TGTGCCAGCAGCCTCCGCCCGGGACAGTCCTACGAGCAGTACTTC

j_call: TRBJ2-4
v_call: TRBV25-1
clone_size: NA
d_call: TRBD1
cdr3_aa: CASPRTGARNIQYF
cdr3_nt: TGTGCCAGCCCCCGGACAGGAGCCCGGAACATTCAGTACTTC

j_call: TRBJ2-5
v_call: TRBV6-5
clone_size: NA
d_call: NA
cdr3_aa: CASSYGAYTGRETQYF
cdr3_nt: TGTGCCAGCAGTTACGGGGCCTACACCGGGCGAGAGACCCAGTACTTC